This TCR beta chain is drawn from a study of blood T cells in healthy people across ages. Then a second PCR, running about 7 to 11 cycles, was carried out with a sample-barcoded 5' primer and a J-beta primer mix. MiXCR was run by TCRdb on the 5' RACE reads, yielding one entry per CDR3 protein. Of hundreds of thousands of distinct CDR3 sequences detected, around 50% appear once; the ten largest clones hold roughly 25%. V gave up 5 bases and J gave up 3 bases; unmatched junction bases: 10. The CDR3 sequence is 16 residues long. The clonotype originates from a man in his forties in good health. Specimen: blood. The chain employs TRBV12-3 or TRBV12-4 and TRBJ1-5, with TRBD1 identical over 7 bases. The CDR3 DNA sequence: TGTGCCAGCAGTATCCAGGGGGTAGAAGTCAATCAGCCCCAGCATTTT. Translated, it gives CASSIQGVEVNQPQHF.